This T cell receptor (beta chain) was captured in a study of T cell responses to AZD1222 COVID-19 vaccine. Repertoires were generated with immunoSEQ multiplex PCR, while TCRdb's copy carries only in-frame clones and drops some. The sample records some 87,000 clones, approximately 89% being singletons. Regarding the study as a whole: Variant regions that are unmutated are reportedly the target of nearly half of spike-specific TCRs. Recipients of AZD1222 seropositive at baseline numbered only five or six. The study found Spike-specific TCR breadth and depth rose after two AZD1222 doses. Among the donors, most were white British and more were female, and clonal diversity was possibly underestimated.

V shed 6 bases and J 4 bases; nucleotides not matched to a gene: 9. Germline-derived CDR1 and CDR2 are MNHEY and SVGAGI. The CDR3 totals 15 residues. In the case of this clone: What it binds is unknown.

This receptor was taken from an adult in good health. The V gene is TRBV6-5, the J gene TRBJ2-7, with 10 positions matching TRBD1. Sequencing used peripheral blood, obtained on day 0 of MenACWY control vaccination. In nucleotides, the CDR3 is TGTGCCAGCAGCTTATTGGGGACAGGGGATTACGAGCAGTACTTC. Translated: CASSLLGTGDYEQYF.